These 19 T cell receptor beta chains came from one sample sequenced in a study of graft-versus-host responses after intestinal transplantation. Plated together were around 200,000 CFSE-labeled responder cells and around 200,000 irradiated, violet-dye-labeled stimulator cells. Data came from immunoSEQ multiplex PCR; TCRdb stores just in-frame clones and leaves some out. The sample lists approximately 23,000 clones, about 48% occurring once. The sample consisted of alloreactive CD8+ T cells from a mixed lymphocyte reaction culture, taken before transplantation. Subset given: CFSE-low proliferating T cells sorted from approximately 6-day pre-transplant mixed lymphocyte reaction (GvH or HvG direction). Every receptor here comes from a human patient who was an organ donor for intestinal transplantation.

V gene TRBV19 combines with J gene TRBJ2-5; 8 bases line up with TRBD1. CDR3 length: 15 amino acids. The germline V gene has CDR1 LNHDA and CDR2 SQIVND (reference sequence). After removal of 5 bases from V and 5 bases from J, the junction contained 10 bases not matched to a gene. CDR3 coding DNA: TGTGCCAGTAGTGTAGCAGGGGGCTCGAGTGAGACCCAGTACTTC. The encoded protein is CASSVAGGSSETQYF.

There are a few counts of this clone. As DNA, the CDR3 is TGTGCCAGCAGTTTTGTATACACCGGGGAGCTGTTTTTT. Translation gives CASSFVYTGELFF. The chain has TRBV6-5 and TRBJ2-2; no clear D gene. The CDR3 loop spans 13 amino acids. The germline V gene has CDR1 MNHEY and CDR2 SVGAGI. Trimming removed 4 bases at V and 3 bases at J, with 6 bases between.

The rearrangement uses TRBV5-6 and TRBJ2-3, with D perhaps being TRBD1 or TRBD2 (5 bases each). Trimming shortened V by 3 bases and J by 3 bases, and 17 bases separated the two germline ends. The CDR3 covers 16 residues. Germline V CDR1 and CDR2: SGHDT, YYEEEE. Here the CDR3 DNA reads TGTGCCAGCAGCTCCTTCGCCTGGGACGATACAGATACGCAGTATTTT. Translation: CASSSFAWDDTDTQYF.

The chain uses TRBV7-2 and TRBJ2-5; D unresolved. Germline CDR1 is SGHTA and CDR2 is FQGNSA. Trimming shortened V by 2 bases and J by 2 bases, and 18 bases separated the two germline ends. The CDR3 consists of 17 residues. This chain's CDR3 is CASSLRSWQAAQETQYF. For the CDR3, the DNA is TGTGCCAGCAGCTTACGATCATGGCAGGCGGCTCAAGAGACCCAGTACTTC.

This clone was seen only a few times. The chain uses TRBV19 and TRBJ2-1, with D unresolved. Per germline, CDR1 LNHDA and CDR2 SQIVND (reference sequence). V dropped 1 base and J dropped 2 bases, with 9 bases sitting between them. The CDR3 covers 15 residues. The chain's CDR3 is CASSIAGQTYNEQFF. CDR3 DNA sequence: TGTGCCAGTAGTATAGCGGGCCAGACCTACAATGAGCAGTTCTTC.

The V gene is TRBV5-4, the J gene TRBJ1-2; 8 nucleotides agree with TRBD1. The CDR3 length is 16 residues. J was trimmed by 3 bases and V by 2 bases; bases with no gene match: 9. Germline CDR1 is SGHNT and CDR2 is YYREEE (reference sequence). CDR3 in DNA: TGTGCCAGCAGCTTTTGGGGCACAGGGGGGGACTATGGCTACACCTTC. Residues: CASSFWGTGGDYGYTF.

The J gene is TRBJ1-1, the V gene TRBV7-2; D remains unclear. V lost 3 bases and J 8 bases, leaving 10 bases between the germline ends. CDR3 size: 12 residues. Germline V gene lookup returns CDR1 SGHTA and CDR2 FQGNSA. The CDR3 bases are TGTGCCAGCAGCTTTGGGGATTCGGAAGCTTTCTTT. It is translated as CASSFGDSEAFF.

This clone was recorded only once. CDR3 in DNA: TGTGCCAGCAGCCCTCCGGGACTAGCGGGAGTTCTCGCCAAAAACATTCAGTACTTC. It is translated as CASSPPGLAGVLAKNIQYF. This rearrangement joins TRBV7-2 to TRBJ2-4; 14 bases are a match to TRBD2. The CDR3 has 19 amino acids. V dropped 5 bases and J dropped 1; count of bases not matched to a gene: 10. Germline lookup yields CDR1 SGHTA and CDR2 FQGNSA.

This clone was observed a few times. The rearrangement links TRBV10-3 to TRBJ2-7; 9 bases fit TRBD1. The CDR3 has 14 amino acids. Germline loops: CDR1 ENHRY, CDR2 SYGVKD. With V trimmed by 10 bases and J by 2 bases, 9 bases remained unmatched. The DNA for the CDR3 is TGTGCCACCCAGGAGACAGGGGGGACCTACGAGCAGTACTTC. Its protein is CATQETGGTYEQYF.

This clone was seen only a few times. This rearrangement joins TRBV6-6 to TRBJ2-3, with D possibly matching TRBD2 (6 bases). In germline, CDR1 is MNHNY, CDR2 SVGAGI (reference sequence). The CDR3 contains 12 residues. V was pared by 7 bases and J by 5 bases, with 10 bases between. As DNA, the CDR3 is TGTGCCAGCACCACGGAGGGAGATACGCAGTATTTT. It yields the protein CASTTEGDTQYF.

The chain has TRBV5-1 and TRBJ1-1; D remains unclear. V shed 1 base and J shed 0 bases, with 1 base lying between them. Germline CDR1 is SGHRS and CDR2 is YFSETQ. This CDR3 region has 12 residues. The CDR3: CASSLLNTEAFF. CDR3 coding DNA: TGCGCCAGCAGCTTGCTGAACACTGAAGCTTTCTTT. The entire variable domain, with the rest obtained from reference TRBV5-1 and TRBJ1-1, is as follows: KAGVTQTPRYLIKTRGQQVTLSCSPISGHRSVSWYQQTPGQGLQFLFEYFSETQRNKGNFPGRFSGRQFSNSRSEMNVSTLELGDSALYLCASSLLNTEAFFGQGTRLTVV.

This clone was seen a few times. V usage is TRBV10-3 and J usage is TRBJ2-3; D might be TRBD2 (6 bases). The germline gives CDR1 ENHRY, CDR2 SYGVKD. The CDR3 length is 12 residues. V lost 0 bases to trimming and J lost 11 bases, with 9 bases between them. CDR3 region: CAISESAGGQYF. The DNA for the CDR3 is TGTGCCATCAGTGAGTCGGCCGGGGGGCAGTATTTT.

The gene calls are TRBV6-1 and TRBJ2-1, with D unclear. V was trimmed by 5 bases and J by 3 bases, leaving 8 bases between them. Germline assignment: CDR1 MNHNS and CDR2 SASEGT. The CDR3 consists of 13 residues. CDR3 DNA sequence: TGTGCCAGCAGTTCGGACCGCTACAATGAGCAGTTCTTC. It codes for CASSSDRYNEQFF.

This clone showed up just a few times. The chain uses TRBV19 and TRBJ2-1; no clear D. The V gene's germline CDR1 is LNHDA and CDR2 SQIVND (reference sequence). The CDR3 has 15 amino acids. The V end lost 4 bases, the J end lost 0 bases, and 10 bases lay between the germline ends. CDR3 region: CASSSGGSSYNEQFF. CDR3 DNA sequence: TGTGCCAGTAGTAGCGGCGGATCCTCCTACAATGAGCAGTTCTTC.

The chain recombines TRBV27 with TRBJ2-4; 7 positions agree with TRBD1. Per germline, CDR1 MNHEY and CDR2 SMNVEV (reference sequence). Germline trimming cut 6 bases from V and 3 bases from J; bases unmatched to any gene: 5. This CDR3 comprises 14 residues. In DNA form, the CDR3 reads TGTGCCAGCAGGACAGGGCTTGACAAAAACATTCAGTACTTC. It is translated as CASRTGLDKNIQYF.

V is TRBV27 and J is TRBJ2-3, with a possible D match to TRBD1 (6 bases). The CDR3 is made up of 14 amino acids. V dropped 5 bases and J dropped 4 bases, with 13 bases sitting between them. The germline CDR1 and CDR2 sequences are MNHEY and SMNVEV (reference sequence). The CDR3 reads CASSTGTRADTQYF. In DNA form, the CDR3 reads TGTGCCAGCAGTACAGGGACGCGGGCAGATACGCAGTATTTT.

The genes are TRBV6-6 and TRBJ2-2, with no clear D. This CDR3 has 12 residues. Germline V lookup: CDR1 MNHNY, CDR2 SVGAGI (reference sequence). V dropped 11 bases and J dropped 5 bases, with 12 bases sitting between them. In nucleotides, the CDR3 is TGTGCCGCTCAGACCGGTACCGGGGAGCTGTTTTTT. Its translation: CAAQTGTGELFF.

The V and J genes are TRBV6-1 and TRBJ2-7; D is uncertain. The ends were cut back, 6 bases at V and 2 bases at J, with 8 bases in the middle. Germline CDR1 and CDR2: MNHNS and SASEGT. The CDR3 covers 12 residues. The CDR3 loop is CASRRRAYEQYF. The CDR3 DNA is TGTGCCAGCAGGAGGAGAGCCTACGAGCAGTACTTC.

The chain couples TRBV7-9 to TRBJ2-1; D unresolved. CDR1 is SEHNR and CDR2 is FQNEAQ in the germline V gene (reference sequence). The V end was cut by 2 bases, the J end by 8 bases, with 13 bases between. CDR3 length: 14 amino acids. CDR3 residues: CASSLRRTADEQFF. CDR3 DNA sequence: TGTGCCAGCAGCTTAAGGCGGACCGCGGATGAGCAGTTCTTC.